This T cell receptor (beta chain) was observed in a study of cytomegalovirus exposure and HLA in healthy donors. Primers included in the PCR were 60 Vbeta and 13 Jbeta primers. Original processing notes: In a later analysis, roughly 11 million of tens of millions of unique beta chains occurred in at least two donors. The method was immunoSEQ multiplex PCR; TCRdb's version includes in-frame clones alone and lacks a portion of them. V and J calls and clone size are copied from that table; D and trimming were computed from the DNA. The sample lists some 87,000 clones; 62% were seen once. Study results and caveats: Common viral pathogens (according to a later analysis) appeared linked to several of the most significant clusters. Later findings reportedly placed an Asian-associated ancestry cluster below the roughly 700-donor mean for N-insertions.

This clone was picked up one time. Its target is unknown. The CDR3 sequence is 17 residues long. CDR1 WNHNN and CDR2 SYGVQD come from the germline V gene (reference sequence). V dropped 5 bases and J dropped 5; count of bases not matched to a gene: 16. This TCR derives from a young woman in good health and CMV-seropositive. V and J are TRBV10-1 and TRBJ2-5; 8 nucleotides line up with TRBD2. Sequencing used PBMCs. The CDR3, as DNA: TGCGCCAGCAGTCTCACCCACCCGACTAGCGAGGGGGAGACCCAGTACTTC. It yields the protein CASSLTHPTSEGETQYF.